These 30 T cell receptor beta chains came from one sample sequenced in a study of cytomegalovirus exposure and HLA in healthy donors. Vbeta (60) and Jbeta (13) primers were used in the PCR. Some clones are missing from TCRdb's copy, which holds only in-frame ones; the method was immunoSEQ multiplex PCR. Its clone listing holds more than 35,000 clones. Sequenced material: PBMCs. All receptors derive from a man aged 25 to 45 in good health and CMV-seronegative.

This CDR3 is CASSETGRAFF. CDR3 in DNA: TGTGCCAGCAGTGAGACAGGGAGAGCTTTCTTT. The chain links TRBV6-5 to TRBJ1-1, with TRBD1 matching 7 bases. This CDR3 has 11 residues. Germline loops: CDR1 MNHEY, CDR2 SVGAGI. Unmatched junction bases numbered 4, after V lost 5 bases and J lost 10 bases.

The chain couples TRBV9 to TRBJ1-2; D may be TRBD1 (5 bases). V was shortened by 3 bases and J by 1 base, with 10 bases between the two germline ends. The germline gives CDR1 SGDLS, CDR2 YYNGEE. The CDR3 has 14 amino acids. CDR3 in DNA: TGTGCCAGCAGCGGGGGGGGAGTTAACTATGGCTACACCTTC. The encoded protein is CASSGGGVNYGYTF.

DNA of the CDR3: TGTGCCAGCAGTGTTTCGGGTGGGGCTTACACTGAAGCTTTCTTT. This codes for CASSVSGGAYTEAFF. The chain couples TRBV2 to TRBJ1-1, with TRBD1 as a possible D gene (5 bases). V lost 4 bases, J lost 3 bases, and 15 bases lay in between. Germline lookup yields CDR1 SNHLY and CDR2 FYNNEI. The CDR3 is 15 amino acids. Variable domain in full (rest from reference TRBV2 and TRBJ1-1): EPEVTQTPSHQVTQMGQEVILRCVPISNHLYFYWYRQILGQKVEFLVSFYNNEISEKSEIFDDQFSVERPDGSNFTLKIRSTKLEDSAMYFCASSVSGGAYTEAFFGQGTRLTVV.

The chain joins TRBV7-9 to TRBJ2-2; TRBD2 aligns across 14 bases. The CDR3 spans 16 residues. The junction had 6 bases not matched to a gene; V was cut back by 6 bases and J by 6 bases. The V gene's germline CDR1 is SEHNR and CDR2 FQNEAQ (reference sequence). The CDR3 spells CASSSGTSGRAGELFF. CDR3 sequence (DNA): TGTGCCAGCAGTTCAGGGACTAGCGGGAGAGCCGGGGAGCTGTTTTTT.

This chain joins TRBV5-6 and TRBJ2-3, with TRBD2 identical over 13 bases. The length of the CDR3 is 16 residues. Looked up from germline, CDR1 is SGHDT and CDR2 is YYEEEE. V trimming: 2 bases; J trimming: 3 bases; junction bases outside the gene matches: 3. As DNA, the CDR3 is TGTGCCAGCAGCTTCGGACTAGCGGGAGAGACAGATACGCAGTATTTT. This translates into CASSFGLAGETDTQYF.

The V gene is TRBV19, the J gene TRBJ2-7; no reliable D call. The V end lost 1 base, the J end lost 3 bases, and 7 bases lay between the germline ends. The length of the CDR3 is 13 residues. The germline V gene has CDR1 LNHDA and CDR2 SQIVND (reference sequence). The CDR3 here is CASSIGADYEQYF. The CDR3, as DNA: TGTGCCAGTAGTATAGGGGCCGACTACGAGCAGTACTTC.

The DNA for the CDR3 is TGTGCCAGCAGCTCAGAGAAGGGGTCAACTAATGAAAAACTGTTTTTT. Translation gives CASSSEKGSTNEKLFF. This sequence joins TRBV9 and TRBJ1-4; tentative D call: TRBD1 (5 bases). Germline lookup yields CDR1 SGDLS and CDR2 YYNGEE. The V and J ends lost 4 bases and 0 bases respectively, with 13 bases between them. The CDR3 covers 16 residues.

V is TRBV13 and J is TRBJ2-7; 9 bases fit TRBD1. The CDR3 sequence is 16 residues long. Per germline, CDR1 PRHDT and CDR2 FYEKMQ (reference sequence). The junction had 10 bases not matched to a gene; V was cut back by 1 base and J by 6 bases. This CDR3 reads CASSLDDRDRESEQYF. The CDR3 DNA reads TGTGCCAGCAGCTTAGACGATAGGGACAGGGAGTCCGAGCAGTACTTC.

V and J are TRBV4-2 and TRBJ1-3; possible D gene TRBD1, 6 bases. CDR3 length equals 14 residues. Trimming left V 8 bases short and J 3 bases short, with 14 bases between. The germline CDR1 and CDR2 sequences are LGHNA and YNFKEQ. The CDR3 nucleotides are TGTGCCAGCGGAACCGAGGGGGTTGGAAACACCATATATTTT. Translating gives CASGTEGVGNTIYF.

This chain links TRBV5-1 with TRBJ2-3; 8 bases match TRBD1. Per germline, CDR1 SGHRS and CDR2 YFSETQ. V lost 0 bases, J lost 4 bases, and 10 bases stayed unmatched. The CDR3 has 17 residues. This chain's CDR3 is CASSLASGGLSADTQYF. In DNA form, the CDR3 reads TGCGCCAGCAGCTTGGCGTCAGGGGGCCTGTCCGCAGATACGCAGTATTTT.

The CDR3 DNA follows: TGTGCCTGGAAGTACAGGGGGAACACTGAAGCTTTCTTT. As protein: CAWKYRGNTEAFF. This chain joins TRBV30 and TRBJ1-1; 7 nucleotides match TRBD1. V shed 4 bases, J shed 1 base, and the junction held 3 bases outside the gene matches. CDR1 GTSNPN and CDR2 SVGIG come from the germline V gene (reference sequence). The CDR3 contains 13 residues.

CDR3 sequence reads: CASIKTGGLTDTQYF. CDR3 bases: TGTGCCAGCATTAAGACAGGGGGACTCACAGATACGCAGTATTTT. The chain links TRBV5-6 to TRBJ2-3; 9 positions match TRBD1. There are 15 residues in the CDR3. The V segment lost 6 bases and the J segment 2 bases; nucleotides outside the gene matches: 7. In germline, CDR1 is SGHDT, CDR2 YYEEEE.

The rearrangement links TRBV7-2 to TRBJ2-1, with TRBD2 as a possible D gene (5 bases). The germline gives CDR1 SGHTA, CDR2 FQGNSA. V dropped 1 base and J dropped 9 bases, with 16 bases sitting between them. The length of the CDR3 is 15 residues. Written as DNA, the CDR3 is TGTGCCAGCAGCTTAGTGGGGAAACTAGGCGGTGAGCAGTTCTTC. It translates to CASSLVGKLGGEQFF.

In nucleotides, the CDR3 is TGTGCCAGCTCACCACGTACAGCGGACAATGAGCAGTTCTTC. This gives the protein CASSPRTADNEQFF. The chain carries TRBV18 and TRBJ2-1; D is possibly TRBD2 (5 bases). V lost 1 base and J lost 5, with 9 bases in between. The V gene's germline CDR1 is KGHSH and CDR2 LQKENI. The CDR3 contains 14 residues.

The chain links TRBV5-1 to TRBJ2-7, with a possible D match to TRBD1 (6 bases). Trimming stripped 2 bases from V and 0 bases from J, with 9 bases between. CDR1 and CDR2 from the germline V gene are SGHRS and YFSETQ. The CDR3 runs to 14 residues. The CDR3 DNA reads TGCGCCAGCAGCTTATCAGGGGACTCCTACGAGCAGTACTTC. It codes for CASSLSGDSYEQYF.

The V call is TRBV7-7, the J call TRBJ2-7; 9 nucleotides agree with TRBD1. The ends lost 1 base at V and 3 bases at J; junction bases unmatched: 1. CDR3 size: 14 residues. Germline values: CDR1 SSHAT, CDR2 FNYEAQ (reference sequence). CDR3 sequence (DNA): TGTGCCAGCAGCTTAGAGACAGGGGGCTACGAGCAGTACTTC. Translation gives CASSLETGGYEQYF.

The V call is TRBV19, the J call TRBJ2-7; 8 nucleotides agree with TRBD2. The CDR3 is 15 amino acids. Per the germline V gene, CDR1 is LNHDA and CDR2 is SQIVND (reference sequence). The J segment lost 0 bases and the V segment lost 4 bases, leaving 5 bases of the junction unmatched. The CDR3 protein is CASSTTSGPSYEQYF. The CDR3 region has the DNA TGTGCCAGTAGTACAACTAGCGGTCCCTCCTACGAGCAGTACTTC.

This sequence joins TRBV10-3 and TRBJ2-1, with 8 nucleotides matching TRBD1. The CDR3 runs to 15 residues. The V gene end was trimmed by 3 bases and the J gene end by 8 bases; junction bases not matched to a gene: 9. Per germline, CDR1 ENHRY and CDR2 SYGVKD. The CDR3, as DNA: TGTGCCATCAGTGAATTCGGACAGGGAATAGATGAGCAGTTCTTC. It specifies CAISEFGQGIDEQFF.

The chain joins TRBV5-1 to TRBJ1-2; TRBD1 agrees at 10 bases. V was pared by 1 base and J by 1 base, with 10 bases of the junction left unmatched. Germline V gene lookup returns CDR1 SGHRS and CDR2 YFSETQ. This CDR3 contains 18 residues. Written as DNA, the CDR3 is TGCGCCAGCAGCTTGACTTTGACAGGGGGCGCGAGTAACTATGGCTACACCTTC. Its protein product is CASSLTLTGGASNYGYTF.

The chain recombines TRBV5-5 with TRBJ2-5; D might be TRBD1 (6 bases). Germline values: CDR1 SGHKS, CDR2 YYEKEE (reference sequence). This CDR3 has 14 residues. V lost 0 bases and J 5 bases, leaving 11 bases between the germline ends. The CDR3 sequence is CASSLGQGSETQYF. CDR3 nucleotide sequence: TGTGCCAGCAGCTTGGGGCAGGGGAGCGAGACCCAGTACTTC.

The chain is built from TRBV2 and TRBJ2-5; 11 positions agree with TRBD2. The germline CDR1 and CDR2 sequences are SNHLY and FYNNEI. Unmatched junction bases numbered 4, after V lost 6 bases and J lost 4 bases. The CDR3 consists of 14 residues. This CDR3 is CASRRLAGIETQYF. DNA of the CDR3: TGTGCCAGCAGGAGACTAGCGGGAATAGAGACCCAGTACTTC.

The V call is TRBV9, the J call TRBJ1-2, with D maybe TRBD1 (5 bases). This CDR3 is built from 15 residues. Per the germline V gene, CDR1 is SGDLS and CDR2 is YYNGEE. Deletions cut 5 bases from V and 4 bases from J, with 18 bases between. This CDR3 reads CASRGANAIGYGYTF. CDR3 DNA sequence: TGTGCCAGCAGAGGGGCAAACGCGATCGGCTATGGCTACACCTTC.

CDR3 region: CARIKQGCGENTIYF. The CDR3 coding sequence is TGTGCCAGGATAAAACAGGGGTGTGGAGAAAACACCATATATTTT. The V and J genes are TRBV19 and TRBJ1-3, with 7 bases lining up with TRBD1. With 9 bases clipped from V and 6 bases from J, the junction kept 14 bases outside the gene matches. This CDR3 is 15 amino acids long. CDR1 is LNHDA and CDR2 is SQIVND in the germline V gene (reference sequence).

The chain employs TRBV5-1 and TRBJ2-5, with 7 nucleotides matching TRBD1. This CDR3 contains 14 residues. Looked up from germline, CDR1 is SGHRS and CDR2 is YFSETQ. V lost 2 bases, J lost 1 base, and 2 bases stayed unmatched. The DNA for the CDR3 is TGCGCCAGCAGCTTTGGACAGGTCCAAGAGACCCAGTACTTC. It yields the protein CASSFGQVQETQYF. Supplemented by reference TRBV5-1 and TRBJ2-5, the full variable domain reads KAGVTQTPRYLIKTRGQQVTLSCSPISGHRSVSWYQQTPGQGLQFLFEYFSETQRNKGNFPGRFSGRQFSNSRSEMNVSTLELGDSALYLCASSFGQVQETQYFGPGTRLLVL.

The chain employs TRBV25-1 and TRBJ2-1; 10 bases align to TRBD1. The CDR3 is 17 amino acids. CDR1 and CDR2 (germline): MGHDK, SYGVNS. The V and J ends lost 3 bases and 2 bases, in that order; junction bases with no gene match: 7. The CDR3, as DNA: TGTGCCAGCAGTGACTCCCGACAGGGGGCGACCTACAATGAGCAGTTCTTC. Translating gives CASSDSRQGATYNEQFF.

The CDR3 loop reads CASSPVGGPNTGELFF. The CDR3 coding sequence is TGTGCCAGCTCTCCTGTAGGCGGGCCGAACACCGGGGAGCTGTTTTTT. The rearrangement joins TRBV18 to TRBJ2-2, with D possibly being TRBD2 (5 bases). The CDR3 covers 16 residues. V was shortened by 6 bases and J by 0 bases, with 14 bases between the two germline ends. Per the germline V gene, CDR1 is KGHSH and CDR2 is LQKENI.

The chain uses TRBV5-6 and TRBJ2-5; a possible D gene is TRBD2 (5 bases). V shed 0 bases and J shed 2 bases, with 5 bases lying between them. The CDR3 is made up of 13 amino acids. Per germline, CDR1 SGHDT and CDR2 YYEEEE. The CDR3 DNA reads TGTGCCAGCAGCTTGGAGCGGCAAGAGACCCAGTACTTC. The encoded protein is CASSLERQETQYF.

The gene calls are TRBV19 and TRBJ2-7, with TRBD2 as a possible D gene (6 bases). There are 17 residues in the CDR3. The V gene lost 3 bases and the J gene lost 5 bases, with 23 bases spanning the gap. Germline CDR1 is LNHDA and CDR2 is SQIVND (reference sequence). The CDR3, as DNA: TGTGCCAGTAGTATGGTACCCGGGAGCACGCCTTCCCACGAGCAGTACTTC. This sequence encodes CASSMVPGSTPSHEQYF.

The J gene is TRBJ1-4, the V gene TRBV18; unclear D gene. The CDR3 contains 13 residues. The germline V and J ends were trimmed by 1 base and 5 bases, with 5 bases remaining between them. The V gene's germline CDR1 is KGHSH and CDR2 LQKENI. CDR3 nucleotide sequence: TGTGCCAGCTCACCACGAGTAAATGAAAAACTGTTTTTT. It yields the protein CASSPRVNEKLFF.

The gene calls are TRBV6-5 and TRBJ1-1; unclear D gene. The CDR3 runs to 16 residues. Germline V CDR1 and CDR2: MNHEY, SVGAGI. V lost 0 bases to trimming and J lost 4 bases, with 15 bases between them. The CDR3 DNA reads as TGTGCCAGCAGTTACTCCACGGCGGGGTTGGGCACTGAAGCTTTCTTT. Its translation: CASSYSTAGLGTEAFF.